One and the same sample provided the 28 T cell receptor beta chains below, sequenced in a study of tissue T cells after allogeneic stem cell transplantation. Profiling relied on immunoSEQ multiplex PCR, and the TCRdb table lists in-frame clones only, not all of them. Of under 8,500 clones in the sample, about 47% were seen once. The sample's time point: mouse harvest day 7 after allogeneic transplant. Tail vein injection delivered 10^7 T-cell-depleted bone marrow cells and 10^6 splenic CD5+ T cells. The sample comprised gut tissue. These receptors were taken from a female BALB/c mouse given C57BL/6 T cells with graft-versus-host disease after an allogeneic hematopoietic cell transplant.

On this clone: All gene names here are mouse names. Read coverage stops 1 residue before the CDR3 terminus; the germline J gene supplies the remainder. Different DNA sequences within this sample yield the same CDR3. This chain connects TRBV26 to TRBJ2-5; 8 positions match TRBD2. The V and J ends lost 4 bases and 6 bases, in that order; junction bases with no gene match: 6. Per the germline V gene, CDR1 is KGHPV and CDR2 is FQNQEV (reference sequence). The CDR3 runs to 14 residues. The part of the CDR3 DNA that was read is TGTGCCAGCAGTCCCGGGACTGGAGGGGACACCCAGTAC. It yields the protein CASSPGTGGDTQY. The whole CDR3 protein is CASSPGTGGDTQYF.

Only a few counts were recorded for this clone. The gene symbols are mouse symbols. The read halts 1 residue ahead of the CDR3 end, with the missing end drawn from the germline J gene. The chain uses TRBV26 and TRBJ2-7; tentatively, D is TRBD2 (6 bases). The germline V and J ends were trimmed by 7 bases and 3 bases, with 7 bases remaining between them. Germline loops: CDR1 KGHPV, CDR2 FQNQEV (reference sequence). The CDR3 has 11 amino acids. CDR3 sequence reads: CASTGDYEQYF. Incomplete CDR3 DNA: TGTGCCAGCACTGGGGACTATGAACAGTAC.

Comments on this clone: Gene names and germline match the mouse. Coverage ceases 1 residue before the CDR3 finishes, and the germline J gene fills in the end. The J gene is TRBJ1-2, the V gene TRBV13-2; TRBD1 agrees at 8 bases. Germline CDR1 reads NNHNN; CDR2 reads SYGAGS (reference sequence). The ends lost 7 bases at V and 0 bases at J; junction bases unmatched: 2. The CDR3 is 13 residues long. CDR3 DNA (partial): TGTGCCAGCAAGGACAGGGCAAACTCCGACTACACC. Translated, it gives CASKDRANSDYT. The whole CDR3 is CASKDRANSDYTF.

About this clone: Mouse gene names and germline throughout. With the read ending 1 residue before the CDR3 end, the germline J gene is used to fill in that end. The V and J genes are TRBV20 and TRBJ1-1, with TRBD1 matching over 7 bases. V was clipped by 2 bases and J by 4 bases; unmatched bases: 4. Germline assignment: CDR1 GFQATS and CDR2 STVNSAI. The CDR3 consists of 13 residues. The CDR3 DNA, read in part, is TGTGGTGCTAGGACAGGGGAGGGCACAGAAGTCTTC. Amino acid sequence: CGARTGEGTEVF. The entire CDR3 reads CGARTGEGTEVFF.

Notes on this clone: These gene names are mouse names. The sequence runs out 1 residue before the end of the CDR3; the remainder is reconstructed from the germline J gene. The genes are TRBV20 and TRBJ1-5; TRBD1 matches 7 bases. This CDR3 has 13 amino acids. Germline CDR1 and CDR2: GFQATS and STVNSAI. CDR3 DNA (partial): TGTGTGCTAGACAGGGAGGACAACCAGGCTCCGCTT. Amino acid sequence: CVLDREDNQAPL. The CDR3 in full is CVLDREDNQAPLF. The entire variable domain, with the rest obtained from reference TRBV20 and TRBJ1-5, is as follows: GALVYQYPRRTICKSGTSMRMECQAVGFQATSVAWYRQSPQKTFELIALSTVNSAIKYEQNFTQEKFPISHPNLSFSSMTVLNAYLEDRGLYLCVLDREDNQAPLFGEGTRLSVL.

In regard to this clone: Mouse names are used for the genes. Coverage ceases 1 residue before the CDR3 finishes, and the germline J gene fills in the end. V and J are TRBV31 and TRBJ2-3, with TRBD1 matching over 11 bases. This CDR3 is 14 amino acids long. Germline V CDR1 and CDR2: GKSSPN, SITVG. Unmatched junction bases numbered 1, after V lost 0 bases and J lost 5 bases. CDR3 DNA, as far as it was read: TGTGCCTGGAGTCTGGGACAGGGGGTAGAAACGCTGTAT. Translation: CAWSLGQGVETLY. The CDR3 as a whole reads CAWSLGQGVETLYF.

Only a few counts were recorded for this clone. Mouse gene names and germline throughout. Read coverage stops 1 residue before the CDR3 terminus; the germline J gene supplies the remainder. The genes are TRBV26 and TRBJ1-6; 7 bases match TRBD1. TRBJ1-6 is recorded as an ORF, its role being uncertain. This CDR3 is 13 amino acids long. The germline V gene has CDR1 KGHPV and CDR2 FQNQEV (reference sequence). V shed 4 bases and J 9 bases; nucleotides not matched to a gene: 3. The DNA read from the CDR3 is TGTGCCAGCAGTCCAGGGGGAGGTTCGCCCCTCTAC. Translation gives CASSPGGGSPLY. The CDR3 as a whole reads CASSPGGGSPLYF.

This clone has just a few counts. Genes and germline come from the mouse. The CDR3 goes on 1 residue after the read ends, and that part is filled in from the germline J gene. The chain joins TRBV3 to TRBJ1-5; 9 nucleotides align to TRBD1. The CDR3 is 17 amino acids. The germline V gene encodes CDR1 SNHLY and CDR2 FYNGKV (reference sequence). J gave up 3 bases and V 1 base, and 7 bases lay outside the gene matches. The part of the CDR3 DNA that was read is TGTGCCAGCAGCTTAGGAGGGACAGGGTATGGCAACCAGGCTCCGCTT. Protein sequence: CASSLGGTGYGNQAPL. The CDR3 as a whole reads CASSLGGTGYGNQAPLF.

As regards this clone: The listed genes are named as in mouse. Read data end 1 residue before the CDR3 end; the end is taken from the germline J gene. Other nucleotide sequences from this sample produce the same CDR3. The rearrangement links TRBV26 to TRBJ2-5, with D hard to call. Deletions cut 3 bases from V and 3 bases from J, with 7 bases between. The germline V gene encodes CDR1 KGHPV and CDR2 FQNQEV (reference sequence). The CDR3 has 13 amino acids. The chain's CDR3 is CASSLGSQDTQYF. The sequenced CDR3 bases are TGTGCCAGCAGTCTAGGCAGTCAAGACACCCAGTAC.

As regards this clone: Gene names follow the mouse nomenclature. The sequence runs out 1 residue before the end of the CDR3; the remainder is reconstructed from the germline J gene. The V gene is TRBV26, the J gene TRBJ1-4, with D unresolved. The CDR3 spans 13 residues. Deletions cut 6 bases from V and 4 bases from J, with 9 bases between. Germline V gene sequence: CDR1 KGHPV, CDR2 FQNQEV (reference sequence). CDR3 DNA (partial): TGTGCCAGCAGCCTTCCCAGCAACGAAAGATTATTT. Translation gives CASSLPSNERLF. The whole CDR3 protein reads CASSLPSNERLFF.

A remark on this clone: Gene labels here are mouse ones. With the read ending 1 residue before the CDR3 end, the germline J gene is used to fill in that end. This chain uses TRBV3 with TRBJ2-2; 11 nucleotides align to TRBD2. The V and J ends lost 5 bases and 1 base, in that order; junction bases with no gene match: 3. CDR1 is SNHLY and CDR2 is FYNGKV in the germline V gene (reference sequence). The CDR3 contains 16 residues. CDR3 DNA (partial): TGTGCCAGCAGCCCCGGACTGGGGGGAAACACCGGGCAGCTCTAC. It specifies CASSPGLGGNTGQLY. The whole CDR3 protein reads CASSPGLGGNTGQLYF.

On this clone: Genes and germline come from the mouse. The sequence runs out 1 residue before the end of the CDR3; the remainder is reconstructed from the germline J gene. The V gene is TRBV15, the J gene TRBJ2-1, with 10 bases identical to TRBD2. Trimming took 3 bases from V and 7 from J; bases not matched to a gene: 3. CDR3 length: 14 residues. The V gene's germline CDR1 is SGHND and CDR2 FRSKSL. CDR3 sequence reads: CASSFLGGRAEQFF. The covered CDR3 bases are TGTGCCAGCAGTTTCCTGGGGGGGCGAGCTGAGCAGTTC. Together with reference TRBV15 and TRBJ2-1, the CDR3 gives the full variable domain: DAGVTQTPRHEVAEKGQTIILKCEPVSGHNDLFWYRQTKIQGLELLSYFRSKSLMEDGGAFKDRFKAEMLNSSFSTLKIQPTEPKDSAVYLCASSFLGGRAEQFFGPGTRLTVL.

A word on this clone: Each gene name is a mouse one. The observed sequence ends 1 residue before the CDR3 terminus, with the missing tail filled in from the germline J gene. This chain joins TRBV13-1 and TRBJ2-3, with D maybe TRBD2 (7 bases). The CDR3 totals 17 residues. The V gene's germline CDR1 is NSHNY and CDR2 SYGAGN. V was clipped by 0 bases and J by 0 bases, with 14 bases between them. The CDR3 bases that were read are TGTGCCAGCAGTGATGGCGGGGGGCCGGGGAGTGCAGAAACGCTGTAT. It encodes CASSDGGGPGSAETLY. In full, the CDR3 is CASSDGGGPGSAETLYF.

As to this clone: Genes and germline come from the mouse. The read terminates 1 residue ahead of where the CDR3 ends, so the germline J gene completes it. The chain carries TRBV26 and TRBJ1-3; D is unclear. The germline V gene has CDR1 KGHPV and CDR2 FQNQEV (reference sequence). V lost 4 bases and J 0 bases, leaving 7 bases between the germline ends. This CDR3 has 14 amino acids. The DNA read from the CDR3 is TGTGCCAGCAGTCCACAGAATTCTGGAAATACGCTCTAT. Protein sequence: CASSPQNSGNTLY. The entire CDR3 reads CASSPQNSGNTLYF.

A note on this clone: Gene names follow the mouse nomenclature. From the germline J gene comes the end of the CDR3, since the read stops 1 residue before it. The rearrangement joins TRBV26 to TRBJ1-4; D not certain. With 2 bases removed from V and 0 bases from J, the gap between germline ends came to 4 bases. The CDR3 runs to 14 residues. Germline CDR1 is KGHPV and CDR2 is FQNQEV (reference sequence). The DNA read from the CDR3 is TGTGCCAGCAGTCTGACAATTTCCAACGAAAGATTATTT. It is translated as CASSLTISNERLF. The CDR3 as a whole reads CASSLTISNERLFF.

This clone has more than one count but fewer than ten. Genes and germline come from the mouse. The CDR3 goes on 1 residue after the read ends, and that part is filled in from the germline J gene. The V and J genes are TRBV26 and TRBJ1-1; 10 bases are shared with TRBD1. The CDR3 spans 14 residues. With 2 bases clipped from V and 8 bases from J, the junction kept 5 bases outside the gene matches. CDR1 and CDR2 from the germline V gene are KGHPV and FQNQEV (reference sequence). The covered CDR3 bases are TGTGCCAGCAGTCTGGGACAGGGGGGGGTGGAAGTCTTC. The encoded protein is CASSLGQGGVEVF. In full, the CDR3 reads CASSLGQGGVEVFF.

Remarks on this clone: Germline and genes: mouse. The read ends 1 residue before the CDR3 terminus; that terminus is restored from the germline J gene. This chain joins TRBV5 and TRBJ2-5; D unresolved. The CDR3 consists of 12 residues. Trimming shortened V by 0 bases and J by 5 bases, and 3 bases separated the two germline ends. CDR1 and CDR2 from the germline V gene are LGHNA and YNLKQL (reference sequence). The CDR3 here is CASSQEGDTQYF. The sequenced part of the CDR3 DNA is TGTGCCAGCAGCCAAGAGGGAGACACCCAGTAC.

Regarding this clone: Mouse germline and gene names are used. The read is 1 residue too short to cover the CDR3 end, so that end is filled in from the germline J gene. This sequence joins TRBV3 and TRBJ2-5, with a tentative D call TRBD1 (6 bases). CDR1 and CDR2 (germline): SNHLY, FYNGKV (reference sequence). CDR3 length equals 11 residues. V shed 5 bases and J shed 9 bases, with 9 bases lying between them. CDR3 region: CASSATGTQYF. The part of the CDR3 DNA that was read is TGTGCCAGCAGCGCCACAGGGACCCAGTAC.

Regarding this clone: Genes and germline come from the mouse. The CDR3 end is not reached by the read, which stops 1 residue before it; the germline J gene fills it in. The chain joins TRBV1 to TRBJ2-5; tentative D call: TRBD1 (6 bases). The CDR3 has 13 amino acids. V shed 4 bases and J shed 4 bases, with 9 bases lying between them. Per germline, CDR1 NSQYPW and CDR2 LRSPGD (reference sequence). The sequenced part of the CDR3 DNA is TGCACCTGCAGTGAGAGGGGGAAAGACACCCAGTAC. Translating it yields CTCSERGKDTQY. The entire CDR3 protein is CTCSERGKDTQYF.

Remarks on this clone: Germline and genes: mouse. The CDR3 end falls 1 residue outside the read, so it is completed with the germline J gene. J is TRBJ2-2 and V is TRBV14; possible D gene TRBD1, 6 bases. CDR1 and CDR2 (germline): SGHDT, FRDEAV. The CDR3 has 14 amino acids. Deletions cut 5 bases from V and 4 bases from J, with 12 bases between. The CDR3 here is CASRAGAGTGQLYF. The CDR3 bases that were read are TGTGCCAGCAGGGCAGGGGCAGGCACCGGGCAGCTCTAC.

This clone was picked up a small number of times. The germline and genes are mouse ones. The read comes to an end 1 residue before the CDR3 does, leaving the germline J gene to fill in the end. The rearrangement uses TRBV26 and TRBJ1-6, with D possibly being TRBD1 (5 bases). TRBJ1-6 is designated an ORF whose function remains uncertain. With 2 bases removed from V and 7 bases from J, the gap between germline ends came to 9 bases. CDR3 length: 14 amino acids. CDR1 is KGHPV, CDR2 FQNQEV, per germline (reference sequence). CDR3 protein: CASSLGARNSPLYF. The CDR3 bases that were read are TGTGCCAGCAGTCTGGGGGCGCGGAATTCGCCCCTCTAC.

Points on this clone: Here the gene names and germline are mouse. The read gets to within 1 residue of the CDR3 end, and the germline J gene fills in the rest. The chain carries TRBV16 and TRBJ1-4, with D unresolved. The ends were cut back, 2 bases at V and 3 bases at J, with 7 bases in the middle. Germline CDR1 is SGHSA and CDR2 is FRNQAP. The CDR3 extends over 14 amino acids. CDR3: CASSLRTANERLFF. The part of the CDR3 DNA that was read is TGTGCAAGCAGCTTAAGAACAGCCAACGAAAGATTATTT.

A few counts support this clone. The genes and germline here are from mouse. The read terminates 1 residue ahead of where the CDR3 ends, so the germline J gene completes it. The chain carries TRBV20 and TRBJ2-7, with a possible D match to TRBD1 (6 bases). Per the germline V gene, CDR1 is GFQATS and CDR2 is STVNSAI. V was cut by 3 bases and J by 2 bases, with 11 bases left in between. The CDR3 runs to 13 residues. Incomplete CDR3 DNA: TGTGGTGCTAGCCGGGACAACACCTATGAACAGTAC. Its protein is CGASRDNTYEQY. The full CDR3 sequence reads CGASRDNTYEQYF.

In this sample, this clone turned up once. Gene names follow the mouse nomenclature. The CDR3 extends 1 residue past the end of the read, so its final part is completed from the germline J gene. This rearrangement joins TRBV5 to TRBJ1-1, with D possibly TRBD1 on 5 matching bases. There are 15 residues in the CDR3. V gave up 3 bases and J gave up 0 bases, with 11 bases separating them. CDR1 is LGHNA and CDR2 is YNLKQL in the germline V gene (reference sequence). CDR3 DNA (partial): TGTGCCAGCAGCCAGACGGACAATGCAAACACAGAAGTCTTC. Translation gives CASSQTDNANTEVF. The whole CDR3 region reads CASSQTDNANTEVFF.

Points on this clone: Mouse names are used for the genes. The missing CDR3 end, 1 residue past where the read stops, is filled in from the germline J gene. The chain is built from TRBV26 and TRBJ1-3; maybe TRBD1 (5 bases). Looked up from germline, CDR1 is KGHPV and CDR2 is FQNQEV (reference sequence). The germline V and J ends were trimmed by 0 bases and 4 bases, with 7 bases remaining between them. The CDR3 consists of 14 residues. The CDR3 DNA, read in part, is TGTGCCAGCAGTCTGTCGAACAGGGGAAATACGCTCTAT. It yields the protein CASSLSNRGNTLY. The CDR3 reads in full as CASSLSNRGNTLYF.

Remarks on this clone: The genes and germline here are from mouse. CDR3 protein: CASSQDWGAYEQYF. The DNA read from the CDR3 is TGTGCCAGCAGCCAAGACTGGGGGGCGTATGAACAGTAC. The chain has TRBV5 and TRBJ2-7, with TRBD2 matching 8 bases. The read ends 1 residue shy of where the CDR3 ends; the end is completed using the germline J gene. This CDR3 comprises 14 residues. CDR1 is LGHNA, CDR2 YNLKQL, per germline (reference sequence). J lost 4 bases, V lost 0 bases, and 2 bases had no gene match.

Comments on this clone: The germline and genes are mouse ones. The observed sequence ends 1 residue before the CDR3 terminus, with the missing tail filled in from the germline J gene. This chain joins TRBV2 and TRBJ2-5; D ambiguous. The CDR3 runs 13 residues. Germline V CDR1 and CDR2: LGHNA, YSYQKL. With 0 bases removed from V and 6 bases from J, the gap between germline ends came to 7 bases. The CDR3 spells CASSQDRGDTQYF. The covered CDR3 bases are TGTGCCAGCAGCCAAGACCGGGGTGACACCCAGTAC.

Regarding this clone: Mouse gene names and germline throughout. Read sequence stops 1 residue before the CDR3 end, and the germline J gene provides the missing end. The chain joins TRBV23 to TRBJ1-1; the D call of TRBD1 is as the table states it, not checked on the DNA. CDR3 length: 15 residues. Looked up from germline, CDR1 is KGHTA and CDR2 is FQNQQP. The CDR3 region is CSSSQSTGKNTEVFF. The CDR3 bases that were read are TGCTCCAGCAGTCAATCAACAGGGAAAAACACAGAAGTCTTC.